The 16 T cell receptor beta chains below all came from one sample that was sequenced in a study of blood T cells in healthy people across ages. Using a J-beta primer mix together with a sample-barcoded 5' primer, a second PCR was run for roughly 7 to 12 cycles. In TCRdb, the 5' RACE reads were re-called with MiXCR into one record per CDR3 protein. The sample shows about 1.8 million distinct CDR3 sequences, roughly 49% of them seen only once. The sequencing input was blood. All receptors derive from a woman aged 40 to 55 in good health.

The DNA of the CDR3 is TGTGCCAGCAGCCCGAGACTAGCGGGGGGCCAACCAGAGACCCAGTACTTC. Its translation: CASSPRLAGGQPETQYF. J is TRBJ2-5 and V is TRBV9; 13 bases are shared with TRBD2. CDR1 SGDLS and CDR2 YYNGEE come from the germline V gene. The J segment lost 4 bases and the V segment lost 4 bases, leaving 10 bases of the junction unmatched. The CDR3 loop spans 17 amino acids.

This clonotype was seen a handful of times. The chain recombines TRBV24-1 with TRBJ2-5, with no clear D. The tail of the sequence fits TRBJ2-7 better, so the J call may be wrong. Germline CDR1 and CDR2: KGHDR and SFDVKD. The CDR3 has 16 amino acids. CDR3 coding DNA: TGTGCCACCAGTGACTCGACGTCGAAGGTTGGGCACGAGCAGTACTTC. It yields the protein CATSDSTSKVGHEQYF.

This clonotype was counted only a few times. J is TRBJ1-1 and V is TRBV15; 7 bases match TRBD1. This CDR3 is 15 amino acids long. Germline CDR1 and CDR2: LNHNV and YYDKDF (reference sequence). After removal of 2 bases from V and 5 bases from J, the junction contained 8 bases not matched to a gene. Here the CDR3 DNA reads TGTGCCACCAGCAGACCGAGGACAGGTCGGACTGAAGCTTTCTTT. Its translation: CATSRPRTGRTEAFF.

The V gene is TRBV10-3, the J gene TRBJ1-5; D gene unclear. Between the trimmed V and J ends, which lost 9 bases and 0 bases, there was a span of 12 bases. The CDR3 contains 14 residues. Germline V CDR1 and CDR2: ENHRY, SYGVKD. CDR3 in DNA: TGTGCCATAAGGAGCAGCGATAGCAATCAGCCCCAGCATTTT. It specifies CAIRSSDSNQPQHF.

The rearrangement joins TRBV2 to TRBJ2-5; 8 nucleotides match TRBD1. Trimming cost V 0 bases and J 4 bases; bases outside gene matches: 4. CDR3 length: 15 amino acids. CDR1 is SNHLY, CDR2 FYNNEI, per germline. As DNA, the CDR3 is TGTGCCAGCAGTGAAGCCCGGACAGGGAGAGAGACCCAGTACTTC. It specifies CASSEARTGRETQYF. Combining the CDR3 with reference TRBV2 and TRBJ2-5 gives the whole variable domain EPEVTQTPSHQVTQMGQEVILRCVPISNHLYFYWYRQILGQKVEFLVSFYNNEISEKSEIFDDQFSVERPDGSNFTLKIRSTKLEDSAMYFCASSEARTGRETQYFGPGTRLLVL.

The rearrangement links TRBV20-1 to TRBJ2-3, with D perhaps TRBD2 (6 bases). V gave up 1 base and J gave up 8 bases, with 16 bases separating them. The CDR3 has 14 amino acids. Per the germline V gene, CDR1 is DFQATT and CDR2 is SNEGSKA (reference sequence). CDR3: CSARGQTRVATQYF. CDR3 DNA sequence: TGCAGTGCTAGAGGTCAGACTAGAGTTGCTACGCAGTATTTT.

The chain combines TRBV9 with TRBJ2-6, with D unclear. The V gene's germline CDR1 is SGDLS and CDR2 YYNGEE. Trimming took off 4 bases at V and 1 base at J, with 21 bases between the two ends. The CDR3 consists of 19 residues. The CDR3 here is CASSQNKTADESGANVLTF. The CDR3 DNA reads TGTGCCAGCAGCCAAAATAAGACGGCTGACGAATCTGGGGCCAACGTCCTGACTTTC.

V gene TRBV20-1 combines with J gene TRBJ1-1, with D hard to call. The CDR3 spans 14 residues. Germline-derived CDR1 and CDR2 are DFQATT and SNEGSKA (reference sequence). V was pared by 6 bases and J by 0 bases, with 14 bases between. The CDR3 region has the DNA TGCAGTGCCCAAAGAGACGGACTGAACACTGAAGCTTTCTTT. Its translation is CSAQRDGLNTEAFF.

Here the CDR3 reads CASSDYNTDTQYF. CDR3 nucleotide sequence: TGTGCCAGTAGTGACTACAACACAGATACGCAGTATTTT. The chain combines TRBV19 with TRBJ2-3; D perhaps matches TRBD2 (5 bases). Germline lookup yields CDR1 LNHDA and CDR2 SQIVND (reference sequence). V gave up 5 bases and J gave up 2 bases, with 8 bases separating them. The CDR3 has 13 residues.

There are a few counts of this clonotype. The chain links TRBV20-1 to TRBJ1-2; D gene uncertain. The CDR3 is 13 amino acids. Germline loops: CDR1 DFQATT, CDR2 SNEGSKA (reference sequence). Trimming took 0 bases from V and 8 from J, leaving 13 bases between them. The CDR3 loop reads CSAREEGVGGYTF. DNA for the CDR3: TGCAGTGCTAGAGAGGAGGGAGTTGGGGGCTACACCTTC.

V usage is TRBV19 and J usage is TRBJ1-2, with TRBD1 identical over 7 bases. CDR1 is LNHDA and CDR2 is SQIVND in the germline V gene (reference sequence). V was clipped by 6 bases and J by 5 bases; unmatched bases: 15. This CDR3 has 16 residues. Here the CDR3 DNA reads TGTGCCAGTAGCAGGGACAGCCCCCGAACTCGATATGGCTACACCTTC. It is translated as CASSRDSPRTRYGYTF.

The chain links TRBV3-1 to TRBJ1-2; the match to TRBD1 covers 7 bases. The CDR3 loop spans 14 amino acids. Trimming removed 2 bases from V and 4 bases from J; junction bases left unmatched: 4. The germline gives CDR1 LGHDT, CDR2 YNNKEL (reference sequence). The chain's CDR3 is CASSQSAGGYGYTF. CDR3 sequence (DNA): TGTGCCAGCAGCCAATCGGCAGGGGGCTATGGCTACACCTTC.

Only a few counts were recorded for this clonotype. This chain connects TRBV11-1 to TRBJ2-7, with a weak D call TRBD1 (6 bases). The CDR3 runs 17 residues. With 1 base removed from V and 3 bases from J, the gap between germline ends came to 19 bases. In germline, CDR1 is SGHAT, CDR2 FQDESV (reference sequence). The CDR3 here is CASSLVQGQIRYYEQYF. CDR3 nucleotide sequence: TGTGCCAGCAGCTTAGTTCAGGGGCAAATTCGCTACTACGAGCAGTACTTC.

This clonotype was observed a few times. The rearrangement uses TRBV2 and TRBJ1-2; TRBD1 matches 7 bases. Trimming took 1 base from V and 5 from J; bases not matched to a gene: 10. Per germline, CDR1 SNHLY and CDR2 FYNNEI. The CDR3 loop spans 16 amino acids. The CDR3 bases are TGTGCCAGCAGTGAAGTGGTCAACAGGGGATATTATGGCTACACCTTC. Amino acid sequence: CASSEVVNRGYYGYTF.

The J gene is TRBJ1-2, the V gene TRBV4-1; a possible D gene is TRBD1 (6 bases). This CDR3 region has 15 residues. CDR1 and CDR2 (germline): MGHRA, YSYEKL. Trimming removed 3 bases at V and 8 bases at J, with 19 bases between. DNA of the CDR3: TGCGCCAGCAGCCAGGCCCCCGGGACAACTACGGGCTACACCTTC. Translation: CASSQAPGTTTGYTF.

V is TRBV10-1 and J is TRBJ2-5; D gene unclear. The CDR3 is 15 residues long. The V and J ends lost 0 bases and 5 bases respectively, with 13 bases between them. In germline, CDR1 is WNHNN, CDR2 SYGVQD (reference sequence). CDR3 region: CASSESPRRWETQYF. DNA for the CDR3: TGCGCCAGCAGTGAGTCCCCCCGGCGCTGGGAGACCCAGTACTTC.